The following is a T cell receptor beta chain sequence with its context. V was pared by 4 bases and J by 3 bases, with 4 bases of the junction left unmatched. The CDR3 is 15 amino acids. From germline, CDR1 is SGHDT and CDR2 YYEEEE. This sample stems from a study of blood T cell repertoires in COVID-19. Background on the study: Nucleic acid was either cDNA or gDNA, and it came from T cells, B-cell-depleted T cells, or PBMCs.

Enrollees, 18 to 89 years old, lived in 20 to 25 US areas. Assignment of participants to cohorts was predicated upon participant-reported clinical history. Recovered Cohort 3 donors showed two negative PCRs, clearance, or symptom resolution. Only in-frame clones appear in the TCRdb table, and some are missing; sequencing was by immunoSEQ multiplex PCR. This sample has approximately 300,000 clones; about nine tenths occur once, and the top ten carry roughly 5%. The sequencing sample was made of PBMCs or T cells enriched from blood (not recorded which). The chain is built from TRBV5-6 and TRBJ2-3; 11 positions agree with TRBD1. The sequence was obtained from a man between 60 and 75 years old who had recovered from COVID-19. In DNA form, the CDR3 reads TGTGCCAGCAGCCGGACAGGGGGCGCAACAGATACGCAGTATTTT. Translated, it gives CASSRTGGATDTQYF.